One and the same sample provided the 18 T cell receptor beta chains below, sequenced in a study of cytomegalovirus exposure and HLA in healthy donors. The study ran its PCR with 60 Vbeta and 13 Jbeta primers. Clones were sequenced by immunoSEQ multiplex PCR, and TCRdb holds only the in-frame ones, with some missing. The sample holds about 90,000 clones, around 71% seen once. The source material was PBMCs. The receptor source for this set is a young man in good health and CMV-seronegative.

V is TRBV27 and J is TRBJ2-5; 12 bases fit TRBD1. CDR3 length: 14 amino acids. The trim removed 8 bases at V and 4 bases at J, leaving 5 bases unmatched. Germline CDR1 is MNHEY and CDR2 is SMNVEV (reference sequence). CDR3 coding DNA: TGTGCCAGCCGGGACAGGGGGCGCGGAGAGACCCAGTACTTC. It translates to CASRDRGRGETQYF.

CDR3 DNA sequence: TGCAGCGTTGGGAACGGGAACTACGAGCAGTACTTC. This sequence encodes CSVGNGNYEQYF. The chain uses TRBV29-1 and TRBJ2-5; D is perhaps TRBD2 (5 bases). The J call may be faulty, since TRBJ2-7 better matches the DNA end. CDR1 and CDR2 from the germline V gene are SQVTM and ANQGSEA. The CDR3 runs to 12 residues.

The chain uses TRBV5-1 and TRBJ2-5; 8 nucleotides line up with TRBD2. V shed 1 base, J shed 4 bases, and the junction held 12 bases outside the gene matches. This CDR3 is 17 amino acids long. Germline lookup yields CDR1 SGHRS and CDR2 YFSETQ. The CDR3: CASSLTGTSILAETQYF. As DNA, the CDR3 is TGCGCCAGCAGCTTGACAGGGACTAGTATTCTTGCAGAGACCCAGTACTTC.

J is TRBJ1-2 and V is TRBV9; 7 nucleotides align to TRBD1. From germline, CDR1 is SGDLS and CDR2 YYNGEE. Germline trimming cut 0 bases from V and 8 bases from J; bases unmatched to any gene: 34. The CDR3 loop spans 23 amino acids. The CDR3 loop reads CASSVATGVLSPNIYAGGSGYTF. CDR3 nucleotides: TGTGCCAGCAGCGTAGCCACAGGGGTCTTGTCTCCCAACATTTACGCGGGTGGCTCCGGCTACACCTTC. The full variable domain, with the rest looked up from reference TRBV9 and TRBJ1-2, is DSGVTQTPKHLITATGQRVTLRCSPRSGDLSVYWYQQSLDQGLQFLIQYYNGEERAKGNILERFSAQQFPDLHSELNLSSLELGDSALYFCASSVATGVLSPNIYAGGSGYTFGSGTRLTVV.

The chain is built from TRBV27 and TRBJ1-1, with 9 bases matching TRBD1. Trimming cost V 6 bases and J 0 bases; bases outside gene matches: 8. The CDR3 has 16 amino acids. The germline CDR1 and CDR2 sequences are MNHEY and SMNVEV (reference sequence). CDR3 region: CASRDLGQGMNTEAFF. The CDR3 DNA reads as TGTGCCAGCAGGGACTTGGGACAGGGCATGAACACTGAAGCTTTCTTT.

The V gene is TRBV28, the J gene TRBJ2-6, with 9 bases identical to TRBD1. V shed 10 bases, J shed 0 bases, and the junction held 7 bases outside the gene matches. CDR3 length: 16 amino acids. Germline CDR1 is MDHEN and CDR2 is SYDVKM. CDR3: CATDRGAISGANVLTF. The CDR3 region has the DNA TGTGCCACCGACAGGGGGGCCATCTCTGGGGCCAACGTCCTGACTTTC. The full variable domain, completed using reference TRBV28 and TRBJ2-6, is DVKVTQSSRYLVKRTGEKVFLECVQDMDHENMFWYRQDPGLGLRLIYFSYDVKMKEKGDIPEGYSVSREKKERFSLILESASTNQTSMYLCATDRGAISGANVLTFGAGSRLTVL.

The chain uses TRBV30 and TRBJ2-3, with TRBD2 matching 7 bases. V lost 5 bases, J lost 1 base, and 6 bases stayed unmatched. Germline CDR1 and CDR2: GTSNPN and SVGIG (reference sequence). This CDR3 region has 14 residues. CDR3 bases: TGTGCCTGGGGCGGGACTACTCGCACAGATACGCAGTATTTT. Translating it yields CAWGGTTRTDTQYF.

V gene TRBV27 combines with J gene TRBJ2-7; 7 positions agree with TRBD1. The germline V gene encodes CDR1 MNHEY and CDR2 SMNVEV (reference sequence). Trimming removed 5 bases from V and 3 bases from J; junction bases left unmatched: 7. The CDR3 runs 14 residues. The CDR3 reads CASSPETGNYEQYF. Written as DNA, the CDR3 is TGTGCCAGCAGTCCCGAGACAGGGAACTACGAGCAGTACTTC.

The chain couples TRBV7-8 to TRBJ2-7; 8 bases map to TRBD1. Germline loops: CDR1 SGHVS, CDR2 FQNEAQ. Trimming removed 8 bases from V and 2 bases from J; junction bases left unmatched: 5. The CDR3 totals 13 residues. The CDR3 loop is CASAYRGAYEQYF. CDR3 nucleotides: TGTGCCAGCGCCTACAGGGGGGCCTACGAGCAGTACTTC.

The DNA for the CDR3 is TGTGCCAGTCAACAGGGAGGCAATCAGCCCCAGCATTTT. Translation: CASQQGGNQPQHF. The chain employs TRBV2 and TRBJ1-5, with D tentatively TRBD1 (6 bases). This CDR3 is 13 amino acids long. Looked up from germline, CDR1 is SNHLY and CDR2 is FYNNEI. The germline V and J ends were trimmed by 9 bases and 2 bases, with 11 bases remaining between them.

The chain uses TRBV27 and TRBJ1-2; maybe TRBD1 (6 bases). CDR1 is MNHEY and CDR2 is SMNVEV in the germline V gene (reference sequence). CDR3 length: 13 residues. Trimming took off 6 bases at V and 3 bases at J, with 11 bases between the two ends. CDR3 loop: CASSPTGDYGYTF. The DNA of the CDR3 is TGTGCCAGCAGCCCGACAGGAGACTATGGCTACACCTTC.

This rearrangement joins TRBV4-1 to TRBJ1-4; a possible D gene is TRBD1 (6 bases). The CDR3 is made up of 17 amino acids. Deletions cut 2 bases from V and 8 bases from J, with 21 bases between. CDR1 is MGHRA and CDR2 is YSYEKL in the germline V gene. For the CDR3, the DNA is TGCGCCAGCAGCCAAAAGGGACAAGCCGGCGGTGAGGAAAAACTGTTTTTT. Its protein product is CASSQKGQAGGEEKLFF.

The chain recombines TRBV18 with TRBJ1-5, with 9 nucleotides matching TRBD1. Germline V gives CDR1 KGHSH, CDR2 LQKENI. The V and J ends lost 3 bases and 6 bases, in that order; junction bases with no gene match: 12. This CDR3 contains 17 residues. The CDR3 sequence is CASSPSPGQGMGQPQHF. CDR3 nucleotides: TGTGCCAGCTCACCCTCGCCCGGACAGGGGATGGGTCAGCCCCAGCATTTT.

The chain carries TRBV5-8 and TRBJ1-5, with D perhaps matching TRBD1 (6 bases). The germline gives CDR1 SGHTS, CDR2 YDEGEE. The CDR3 extends over 15 amino acids. V lost 1 base, J lost 3 bases, and 11 bases lay in between. CDR3 residues: CASSLFGTPNQPQHF. The CDR3 nucleotides are TGTGCCAGCAGCTTGTTTGGGACACCCAATCAGCCCCAGCATTTT.

This rearrangement joins TRBV6-5 to TRBJ2-5, with 7 bases lining up with TRBD2. The CDR3 is 14 residues long. Germline CDR1 and CDR2: MNHEY and SVGAGI. Unmatched junction bases numbered 5, after V lost 6 bases and J lost 1 base. The CDR3 region has the DNA TGTGCCAGCAGCCGAAGCGGGACCCAAGAGACCCAGTACTTC. It encodes CASSRSGTQETQYF.

The chain has TRBV6-5 and TRBJ2-3; 12 nucleotides align to TRBD2. The junction had 3 bases not matched to a gene; V was cut back by 5 bases and J by 3 bases. Looked up from germline, CDR1 is MNHEY and CDR2 is SVGAGI. The CDR3 sequence is 15 residues long. In DNA, the CDR3 is TGTGCCAGCAGTCGACTAGCGGGAGTAACAGATACGCAGTATTTT. This translates into CASSRLAGVTDTQYF.

The J gene is TRBJ2-7, the V gene TRBV27; D unclear. In germline, CDR1 is MNHEY, CDR2 SMNVEV (reference sequence). V lost 2 bases to trimming and J lost 4 bases, with 15 bases between them. There are 15 residues in the CDR3. CDR3 DNA sequence: TGTGCCAGCAGTTTAAAGTCTCCCATTCTATACGAGCAGTACTTC. Residues: CASSLKSPILYEQYF.

The V call is TRBV30, the J call TRBJ1-1, with 8 positions matching TRBD1. The CDR3 has 15 residues. Germline-derived CDR1 and CDR2 are GTSNPN and SVGIG (reference sequence). V lost 0 bases and J lost 5; bases outside the gene matches: 8. DNA for the CDR3: TGTGCCTGGAGTGTACCAGGGGGCGTCGGAACTGAAGCTTTCTTT. It translates to CAWSVPGGVGTEAFF.